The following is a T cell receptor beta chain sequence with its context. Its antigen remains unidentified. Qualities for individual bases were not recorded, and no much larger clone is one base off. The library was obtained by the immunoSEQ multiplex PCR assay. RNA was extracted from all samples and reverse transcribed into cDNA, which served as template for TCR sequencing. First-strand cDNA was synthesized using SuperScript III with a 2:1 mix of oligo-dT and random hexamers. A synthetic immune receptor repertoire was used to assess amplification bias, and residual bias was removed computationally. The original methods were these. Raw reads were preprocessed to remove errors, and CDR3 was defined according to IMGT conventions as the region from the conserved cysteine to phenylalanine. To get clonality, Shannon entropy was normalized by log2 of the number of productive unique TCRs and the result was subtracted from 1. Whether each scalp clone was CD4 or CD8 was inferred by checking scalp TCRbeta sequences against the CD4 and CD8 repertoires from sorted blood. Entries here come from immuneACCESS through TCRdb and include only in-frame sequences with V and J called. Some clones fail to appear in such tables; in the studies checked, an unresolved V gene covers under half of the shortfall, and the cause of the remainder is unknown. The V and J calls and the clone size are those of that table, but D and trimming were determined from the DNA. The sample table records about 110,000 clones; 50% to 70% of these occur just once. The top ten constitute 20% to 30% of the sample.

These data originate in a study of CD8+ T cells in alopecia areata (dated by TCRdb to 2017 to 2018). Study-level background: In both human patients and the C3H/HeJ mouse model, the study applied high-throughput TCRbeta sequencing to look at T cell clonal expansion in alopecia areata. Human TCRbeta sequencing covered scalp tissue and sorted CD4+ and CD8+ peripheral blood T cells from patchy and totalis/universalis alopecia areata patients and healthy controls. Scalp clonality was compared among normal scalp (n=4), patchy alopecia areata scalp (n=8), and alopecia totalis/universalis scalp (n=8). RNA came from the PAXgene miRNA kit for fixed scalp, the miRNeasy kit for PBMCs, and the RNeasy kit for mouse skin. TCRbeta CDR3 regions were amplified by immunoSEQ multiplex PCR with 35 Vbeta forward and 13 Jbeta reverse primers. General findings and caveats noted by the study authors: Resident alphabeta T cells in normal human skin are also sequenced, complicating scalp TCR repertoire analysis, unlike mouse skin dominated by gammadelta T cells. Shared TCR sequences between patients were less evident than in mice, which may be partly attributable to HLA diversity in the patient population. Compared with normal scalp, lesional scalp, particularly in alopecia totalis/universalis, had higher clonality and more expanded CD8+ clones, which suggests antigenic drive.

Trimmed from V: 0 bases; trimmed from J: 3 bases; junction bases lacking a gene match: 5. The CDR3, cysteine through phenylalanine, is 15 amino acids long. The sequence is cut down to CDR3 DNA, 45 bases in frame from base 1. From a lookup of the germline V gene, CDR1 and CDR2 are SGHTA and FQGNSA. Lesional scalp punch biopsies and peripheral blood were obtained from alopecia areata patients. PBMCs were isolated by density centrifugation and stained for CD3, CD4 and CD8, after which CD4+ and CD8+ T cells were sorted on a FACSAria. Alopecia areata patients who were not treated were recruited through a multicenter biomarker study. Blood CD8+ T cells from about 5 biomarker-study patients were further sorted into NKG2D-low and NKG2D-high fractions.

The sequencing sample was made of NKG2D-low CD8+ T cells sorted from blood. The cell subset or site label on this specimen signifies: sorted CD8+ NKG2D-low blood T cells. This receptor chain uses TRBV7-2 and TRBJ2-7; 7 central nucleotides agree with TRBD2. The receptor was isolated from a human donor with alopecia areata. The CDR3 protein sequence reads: CASSLAGGPFYEQYF. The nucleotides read TGTGCCAGCAGCTTAGCGGGAGGGCCCTTCTACGAGCAGTACTTC.